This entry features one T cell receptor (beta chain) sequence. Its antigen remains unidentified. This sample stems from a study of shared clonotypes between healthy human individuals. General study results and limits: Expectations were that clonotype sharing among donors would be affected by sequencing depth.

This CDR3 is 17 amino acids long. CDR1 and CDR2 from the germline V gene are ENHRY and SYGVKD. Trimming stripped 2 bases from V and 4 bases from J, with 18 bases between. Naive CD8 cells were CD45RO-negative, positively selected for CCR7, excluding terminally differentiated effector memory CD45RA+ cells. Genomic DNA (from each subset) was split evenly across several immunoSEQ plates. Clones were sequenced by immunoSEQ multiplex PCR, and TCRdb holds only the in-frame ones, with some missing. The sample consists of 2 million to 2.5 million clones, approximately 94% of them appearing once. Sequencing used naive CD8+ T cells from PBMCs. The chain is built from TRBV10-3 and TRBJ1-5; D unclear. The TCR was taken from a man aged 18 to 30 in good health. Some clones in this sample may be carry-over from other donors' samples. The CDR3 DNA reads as TGTGCCATCAGTGAGAGCATGGAGGCGGGCCGTAATCAGCCCCAGCATTTT. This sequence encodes CAISESMEAGRNQPQHF.